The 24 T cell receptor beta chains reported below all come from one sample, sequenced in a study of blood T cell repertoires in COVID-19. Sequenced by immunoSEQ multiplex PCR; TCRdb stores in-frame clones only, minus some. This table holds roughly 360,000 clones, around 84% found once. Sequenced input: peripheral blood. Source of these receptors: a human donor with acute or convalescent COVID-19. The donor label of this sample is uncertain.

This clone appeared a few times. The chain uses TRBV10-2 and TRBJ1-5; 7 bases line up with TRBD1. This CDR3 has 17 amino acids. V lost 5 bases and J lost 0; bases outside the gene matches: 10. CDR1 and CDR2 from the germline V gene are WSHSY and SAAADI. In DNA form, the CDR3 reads TGCGCCAGCAGTCCGGACAGGTGGTTTTATAGCAATCAGCCCCAGCATTTT. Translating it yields CASSPDRWFYSNQPQHF.

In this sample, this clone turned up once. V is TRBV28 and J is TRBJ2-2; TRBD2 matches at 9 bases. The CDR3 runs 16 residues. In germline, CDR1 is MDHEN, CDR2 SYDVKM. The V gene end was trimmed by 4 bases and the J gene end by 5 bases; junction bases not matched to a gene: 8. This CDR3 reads CASSYRQAGGTGELFF. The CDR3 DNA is TGTGCCAGCAGTTACCGGCAAGCGGGAGGAACCGGGGAGCTGTTTTTT.

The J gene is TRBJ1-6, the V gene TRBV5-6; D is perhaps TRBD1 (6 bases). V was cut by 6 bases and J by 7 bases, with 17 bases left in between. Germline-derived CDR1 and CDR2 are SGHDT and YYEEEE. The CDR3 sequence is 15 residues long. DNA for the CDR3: TGTGCCAGCACTTTAGGCCCTACAGGGAATTCACCCCTCCACTTT. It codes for CASTLGPTGNSPLHF.

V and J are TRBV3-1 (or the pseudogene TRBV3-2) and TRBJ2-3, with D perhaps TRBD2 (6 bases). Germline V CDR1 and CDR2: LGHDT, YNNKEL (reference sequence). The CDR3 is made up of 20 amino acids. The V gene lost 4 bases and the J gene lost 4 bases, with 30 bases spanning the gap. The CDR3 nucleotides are TGTGCCAGCAGCCCCTTTCCGCGGGGACCCGAAGTCTACAGCCCAGATACGCAGTATTTT. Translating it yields CASSPFPRGPEVYSPDTQYF.

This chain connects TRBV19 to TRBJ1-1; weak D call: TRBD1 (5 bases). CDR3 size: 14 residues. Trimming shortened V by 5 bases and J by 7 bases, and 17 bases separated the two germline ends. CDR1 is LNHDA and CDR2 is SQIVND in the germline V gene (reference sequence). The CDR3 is CASSVRKFDSEAFF. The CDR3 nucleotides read TGTGCCAGTAGTGTACGCAAATTCGACAGTGAAGCTTTCTTT.

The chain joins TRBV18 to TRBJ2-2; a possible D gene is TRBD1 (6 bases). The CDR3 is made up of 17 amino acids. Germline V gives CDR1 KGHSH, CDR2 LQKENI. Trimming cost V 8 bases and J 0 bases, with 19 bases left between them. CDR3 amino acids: CASTPPGHMSNTGELFF. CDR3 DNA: TGTGCCAGCACCCCCCCGGGACATATGTCGAACACCGGGGAGCTGTTTTTT.

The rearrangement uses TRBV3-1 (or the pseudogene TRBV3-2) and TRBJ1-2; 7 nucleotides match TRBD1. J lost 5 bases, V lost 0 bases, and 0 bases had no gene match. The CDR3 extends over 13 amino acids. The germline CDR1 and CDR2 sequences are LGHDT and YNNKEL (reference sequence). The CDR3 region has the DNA TGTGCCAGCAGCCAAGACAGGGGGTATGGCTACACCTTC. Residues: CASSQDRGYGYTF.

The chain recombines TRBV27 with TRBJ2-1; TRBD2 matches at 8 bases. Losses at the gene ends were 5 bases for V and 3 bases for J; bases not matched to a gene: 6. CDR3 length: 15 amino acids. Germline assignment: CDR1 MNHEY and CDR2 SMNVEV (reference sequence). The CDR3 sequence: CASSRTSRIYNEQFF. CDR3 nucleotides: TGTGCCAGCAGTCGGACTAGCAGAATCTACAATGAGCAGTTCTTC.

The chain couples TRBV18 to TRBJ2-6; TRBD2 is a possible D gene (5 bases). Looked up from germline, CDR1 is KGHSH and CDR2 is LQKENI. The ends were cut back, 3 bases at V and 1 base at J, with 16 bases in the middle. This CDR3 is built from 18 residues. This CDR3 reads CASSPVIIGVSGANVLTF. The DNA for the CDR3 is TGTGCCAGCTCACCGGTGATTATCGGGGTATCTGGGGCCAACGTCCTGACTTTC.

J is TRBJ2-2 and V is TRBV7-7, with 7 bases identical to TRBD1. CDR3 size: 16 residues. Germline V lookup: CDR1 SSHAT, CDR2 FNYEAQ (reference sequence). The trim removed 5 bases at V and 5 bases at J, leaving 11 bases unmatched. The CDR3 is CASSPIGQAVTGELFF. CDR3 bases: TGTGCCAGCAGCCCCATCGGACAGGCCGTAACCGGGGAGCTGTTTTTT.

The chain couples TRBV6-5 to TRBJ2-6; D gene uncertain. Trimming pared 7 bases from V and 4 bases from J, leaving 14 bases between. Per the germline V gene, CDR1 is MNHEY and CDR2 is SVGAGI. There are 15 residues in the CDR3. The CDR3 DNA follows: TGTGCCAGCACACGAGAGGCTCCAGGGGCCAACGTCCTGACTTTC. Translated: CASTREAPGANVLTF.

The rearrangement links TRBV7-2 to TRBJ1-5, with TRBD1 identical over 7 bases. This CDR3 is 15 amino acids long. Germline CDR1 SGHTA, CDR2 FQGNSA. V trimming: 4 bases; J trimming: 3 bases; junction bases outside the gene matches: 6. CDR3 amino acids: CASSSRTGPNQPQHF. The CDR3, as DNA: TGTGCCAGCAGCTCCCGGACAGGACCCAATCAGCCCCAGCATTTT.

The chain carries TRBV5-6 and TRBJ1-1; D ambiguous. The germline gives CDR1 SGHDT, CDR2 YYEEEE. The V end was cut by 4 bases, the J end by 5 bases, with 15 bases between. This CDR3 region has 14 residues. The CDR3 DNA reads TGTGCCAGCAGCCCTTTCTTTACCGGGACTGAAGCTTTCTTT. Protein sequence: CASSPFFTGTEAFF.

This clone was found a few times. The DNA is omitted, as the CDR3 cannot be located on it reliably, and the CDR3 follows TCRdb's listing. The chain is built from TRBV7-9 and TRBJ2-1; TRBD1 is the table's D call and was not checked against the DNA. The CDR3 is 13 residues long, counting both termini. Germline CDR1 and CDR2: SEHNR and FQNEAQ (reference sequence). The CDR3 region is CASSLVGTGIRFF.

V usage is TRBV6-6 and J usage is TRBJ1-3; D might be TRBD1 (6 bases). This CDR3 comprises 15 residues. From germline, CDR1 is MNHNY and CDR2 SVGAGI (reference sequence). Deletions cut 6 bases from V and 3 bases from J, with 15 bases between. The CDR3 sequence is CASSQGQTIGNTIYF. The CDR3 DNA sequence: TGTGCCAGCAGCCAAGGACAGACGATTGGAAACACCATATATTTT.

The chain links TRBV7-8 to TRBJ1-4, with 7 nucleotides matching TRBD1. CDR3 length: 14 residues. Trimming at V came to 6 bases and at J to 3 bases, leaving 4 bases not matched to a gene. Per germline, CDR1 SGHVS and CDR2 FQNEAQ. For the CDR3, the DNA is TGTGCCAGCAGGCCCGGGACAGCTAATGAAAAACTGTTTTTT. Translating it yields CASRPGTANEKLFF.

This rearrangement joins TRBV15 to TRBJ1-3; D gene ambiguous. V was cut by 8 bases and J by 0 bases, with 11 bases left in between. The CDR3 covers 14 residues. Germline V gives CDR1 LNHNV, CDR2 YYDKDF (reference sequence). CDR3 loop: CATGRMRSGNTIYF. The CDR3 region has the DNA TGTGCCACCGGGAGAATGCGCTCTGGAAACACCATATATTTT.

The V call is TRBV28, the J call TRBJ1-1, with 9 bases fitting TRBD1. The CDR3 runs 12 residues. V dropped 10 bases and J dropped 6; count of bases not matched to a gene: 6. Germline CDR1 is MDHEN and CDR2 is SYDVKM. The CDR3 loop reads CATGTGTSEAFF. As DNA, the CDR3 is TGTGCCACCGGGACAGGGACTTCTGAAGCTTTCTTT.

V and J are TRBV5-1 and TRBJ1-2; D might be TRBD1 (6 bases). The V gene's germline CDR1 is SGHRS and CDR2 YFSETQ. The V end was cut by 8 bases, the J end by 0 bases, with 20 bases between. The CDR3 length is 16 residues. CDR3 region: CASRPGGSGANYGYTF. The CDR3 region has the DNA TGCGCCAGTAGACCTGGCGGGTCAGGGGCTAACTATGGCTACACCTTC.

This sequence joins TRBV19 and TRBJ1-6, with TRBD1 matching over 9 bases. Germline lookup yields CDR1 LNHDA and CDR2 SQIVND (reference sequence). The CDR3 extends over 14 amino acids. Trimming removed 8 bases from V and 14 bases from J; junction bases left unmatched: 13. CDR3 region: CASSVRTGEVALHF. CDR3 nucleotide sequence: TGTGCCAGTTCAGTCCGGACAGGGGAGGTGGCCCTCCACTTT.

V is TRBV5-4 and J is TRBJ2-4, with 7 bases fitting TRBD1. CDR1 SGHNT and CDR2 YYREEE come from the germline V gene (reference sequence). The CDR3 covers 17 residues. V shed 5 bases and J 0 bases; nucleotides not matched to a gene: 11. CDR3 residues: CASSVGQALLAKNIQYF. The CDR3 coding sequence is TGTGCCAGCAGTGTCGGACAGGCTCTTCTAGCCAAAAACATTCAGTACTTC.

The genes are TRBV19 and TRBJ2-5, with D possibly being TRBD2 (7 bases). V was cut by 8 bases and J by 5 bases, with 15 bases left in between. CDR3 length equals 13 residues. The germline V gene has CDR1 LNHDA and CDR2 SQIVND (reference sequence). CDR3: CASSTGGGETQYF. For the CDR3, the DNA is TGTGCCAGTTCCACGGGGGGCGGGGAGACCCAGTACTTC.

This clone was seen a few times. The CDR3 spells CASSLGQGPQPQHF. Here the CDR3 DNA reads TGTGCCAGCAGTCTCGGACAGGGACCTCAGCCCCAGCATTTT. This chain joins TRBV6-6 and TRBJ1-5; 8 bases match TRBD1. The CDR3 spans 14 residues. Germline CDR1 and CDR2: MNHNY and SVGAGI (reference sequence). The V segment lost 5 bases and the J segment 6 bases; nucleotides outside the gene matches: 6.

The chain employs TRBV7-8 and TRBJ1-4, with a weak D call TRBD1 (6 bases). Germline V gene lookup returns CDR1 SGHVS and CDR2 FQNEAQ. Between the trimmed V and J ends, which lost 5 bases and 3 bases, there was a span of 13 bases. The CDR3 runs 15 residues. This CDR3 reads CASSRHRESNEKLFF. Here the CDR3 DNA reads TGTGCCAGCAGCCGCCACAGGGAATCTAATGAAAAACTGTTTTTT.